The 16 T cell receptor beta chains reported below all come from one sample, sequenced in a study of shared clonotypes between healthy human individuals. TCRdb keeps only in-frame clones here, not all; method: immunoSEQ multiplex PCR. This sample has around 750,000 clones, with around 74% found just once. Sequences were obtained from memory CD4+ T cells sorted from blood. The sample's subset: CD45RA-negative fraction. The receptors were gathered from a woman aged 25-40 years in good health.

The chain carries TRBV5-1 and TRBJ2-7; D may be TRBD1 (6 bases). Germline CDR1 SGHRS, CDR2 YFSETQ. V gave up 3 bases and J gave up 3 bases, with 13 bases separating them. This CDR3 has 14 residues. The CDR3 DNA follows: TGCGCCAGCAGCTACCGGGACAACCTCTACGAGCAGTACTTC. As protein: CASSYRDNLYEQYF.

The chain couples TRBV4-2 to TRBJ2-5, with TRBD1 as a possible D gene (6 bases). The closer fit of TRBJ2-7 to the DNA end suggests the J call may be wrong. This CDR3 comprises 17 residues. The germline CDR1 and CDR2 sequences are LGHNA and YNFKEQ. DNA of the CDR3: TGTGCCAGCAGCCAAGATATTGGGACATCATTCTCCTACGAGCAGTACTTC. Its translation: CASSQDIGTSFSYEQYF.

As regards this clone: Distinct nucleotide sequences in the sample also encode this CDR3. The gene calls are TRBV5-1 and TRBJ2-3; TRBD2 matches 7 bases. The V gene end was trimmed by 0 bases and the J gene end by 3 bases; junction bases not matched to a gene: 7. CDR1 and CDR2 (germline): SGHRS, YFSETQ. The length of the CDR3 is 16 residues. The CDR3 DNA reads as TGCGCCAGCAGCTTGGAAGGGAGGGCCGATACAGATACGCAGTATTTT. This codes for CASSLEGRADTDTQYF.

The V and J genes are TRBV19 and TRBJ1-5; 9 positions agree with TRBD1. Unmatched junction bases numbered 8, after V lost 4 bases and J lost 7 bases. The V gene's germline CDR1 is LNHDA and CDR2 SQIVND (reference sequence). The CDR3 is 15 residues long. CDR3 sequence reads: CASSTLDRGIQPQHF. The CDR3 DNA reads TGTGCCAGTAGTACTCTCGACAGGGGGATACAGCCCCAGCATTTT. Complete variable domain (other parts from reference TRBV19 and TRBJ1-5): DGGITQSPKYLFRKEGQNVTLSCEQNLNHDAMYWYRQDPGQGLRLIYYSQIVNDFQKGDIAEGYSVSREKKESFPLTVTSAQKNPTAFYLCASSTLDRGIQPQHFGDGTRLSIL.

This clone was counted a few times. V and J are TRBV7-9 and TRBJ1-1; D call uncertain. There are 14 residues in the CDR3. CDR1 is SEHNR, CDR2 FQNEAQ, per germline (reference sequence). Trimming pared 6 bases from V and 1 base from J, leaving 12 bases between. As DNA, the CDR3 is TGTGCCAGCAGTTCCGGGGTTGCGAACACTGAAGCTTTCTTT. Amino acids: CASSSGVANTEAFF.

V gene TRBV6-1 combines with J gene TRBJ1-1; D is undetermined. Germline CDR1 reads MNHNS; CDR2 reads SASEGT. CDR3 length: 14 residues. Trimming pared 2 bases from V and 11 bases from J, leaving 18 bases between. The CDR3 region is CASSESWFLGGAFF. The CDR3 DNA reads as TGTGCCAGCAGTGAATCTTGGTTTCTCGGTGGGGCTTTCTTT.

Points on this clone: Other DNA sequences from this sample encode an identical CDR3 as well. The chain couples TRBV5-1 to TRBJ1-2, with no clear D. The CDR3 contains 13 residues. The V gene's germline CDR1 is SGHRS and CDR2 YFSETQ. V was trimmed by 0 bases and J by 3 bases, leaving 6 bases between them. The DNA of the CDR3 is TGCGCCAGCAGCTTGGAAGGTGACTATGGCTACACCTTC. Translation gives CASSLEGDYGYTF.

The chain has TRBV25-1 and TRBJ2-2; TRBD1 is a possible D gene (5 bases). V dropped 10 bases and J dropped 7 bases, with 28 bases sitting between them. CDR1 and CDR2 from the germline V gene are MGHDK and SYGVNS. This CDR3 is 17 amino acids long. The CDR3 nucleotides read TGTGCCACTACCAGCACCGTGCAGGCAGGGTATCGCGGGGAGCTGTTTTTT. Its translation: CATTSTVQAGYRGELFF.

This chain uses TRBV11-2 with TRBJ2-5; TRBD2 matches 8 bases. V was clipped by 9 bases and J by 8 bases; unmatched bases: 11. CDR1 and CDR2 from the germline V gene are SGHAT and FQNNGV. The CDR3 totals 13 residues. DNA of the CDR3: TGTGCCAGTGAGGAGGGCGGGAGGCCTACCCAGTACTTC. Translating gives CASEEGGRPTQYF.

This chain uses TRBV28 with TRBJ2-4, with 10 bases fitting TRBD2. Germline CDR1 and CDR2: MDHEN and SYDVKM. The CDR3 loop spans 17 amino acids. Trimming took 6 bases from V and 2 from J; bases not matched to a gene: 10. The CDR3: CASRPDLAGVSKNIQYF. CDR3 coding DNA: TGTGCCAGCAGACCAGATCTAGCGGGAGTTTCCAAAAACATTCAGTACTTC.

This chain connects TRBV28 to TRBJ2-5; D unclear. Looked up from germline, CDR1 is MDHEN and CDR2 is SYDVKM. The CDR3 contains 12 residues. V lost 7 bases and J lost 5, with 11 bases in between. This CDR3 reads CASMALGETQYF. The CDR3 DNA is TGTGCCAGCATGGCCCTTGGGGAGACCCAGTACTTC. The full variable domain, completed using reference TRBV28 and TRBJ2-5, is DVKVTQSSRYLVKRTGEKVFLECVQDMDHENMFWYRQDPGLGLRLIYFSYDVKMKEKGDIPEGYSVSREKKERFSLILESASTNQTSMYLCASMALGETQYFGPGTRLLVL.

This clone was counted a few times. The chain carries TRBV18 and TRBJ1-2; 7 positions agree with TRBD1. Germline V gives CDR1 KGHSH, CDR2 LQKENI. The junction had 4 bases not matched to a gene; V was cut back by 6 bases and J by 0 bases. There are 14 residues in the CDR3. CDR3 DNA: TGTGCCAGCTCGTGGGACAGAGCTAACTATGGCTACACCTTC. It is translated as CASSWDRANYGYTF.

The gene calls are TRBV5-4 and TRBJ1-1; possibly TRBD1 for D (5 bases). Germline CDR1 reads SGHNT; CDR2 reads YYREEE (reference sequence). V shed 4 bases and J shed 1 base, with 8 bases lying between them. The CDR3 runs to 13 residues. The CDR3 nucleotides are TGTGCCAGCAGCAGGGACGGGAACACTGAAGCTTTCTTT. It yields the protein CASSRDGNTEAFF.

Concerning this clone itself: At one end, the junction sequence differs from germline, possibly due to a read error. The chain employs TRBV5-1 and TRBJ2-7; TRBD2 agrees at 12 bases. The germline gives CDR1 SGHRS, CDR2 YFSETQ. The CDR3 sequence is 16 residues long. The CDR3 DNA reads TGCGCCAGCAGCCACGGACTAGCGGGAAGGGCAAACGAGTTCGCCTTC. This translates into CASSHGLAGRANEFAF.

Details on this clone: A read error may explain this, as a much larger clone is one base away. Other DNA sequences of this sample code for an identical CDR3. The rearrangement links TRBV2 to TRBJ2-1; 9 nucleotides line up with TRBD2. Trimming at V came to 7 bases and at J to 0 bases, leaving 4 bases not matched to a gene. Looked up from germline, CDR1 is SNHLY and CDR2 is FYNNEI. The CDR3 loop spans 15 amino acids. The DNA for the CDR3 is TGTGCCAGCACTCTTAGCGGGAGCTCCTACAATGAGCAGTTCTTC. It codes for CASTLSGSSYNEQFF.

In nucleotides, the CDR3 is TGCGCCAGCAGCAATTTGAACACTGAAGCTTTCTTT. Its translation: CASSNLNTEAFF. The rearrangement joins TRBV5-1 to TRBJ1-1, with unresolved D. This CDR3 has 12 amino acids. Between the trimmed V and J ends, which lost 4 bases and 0 bases, there was a span of 4 bases. Germline CDR1 SGHRS, CDR2 YFSETQ.